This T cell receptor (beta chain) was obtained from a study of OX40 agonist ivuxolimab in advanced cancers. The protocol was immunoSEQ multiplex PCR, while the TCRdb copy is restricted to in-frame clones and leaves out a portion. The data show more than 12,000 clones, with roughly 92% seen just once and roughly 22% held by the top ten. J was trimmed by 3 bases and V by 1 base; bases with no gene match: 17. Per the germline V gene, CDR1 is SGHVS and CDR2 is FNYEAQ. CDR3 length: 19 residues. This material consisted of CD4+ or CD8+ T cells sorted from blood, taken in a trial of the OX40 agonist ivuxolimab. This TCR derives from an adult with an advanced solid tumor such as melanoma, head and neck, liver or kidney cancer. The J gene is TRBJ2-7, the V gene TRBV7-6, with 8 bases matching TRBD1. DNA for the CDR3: TGTGCCAGCAGCTTAGGCCCGGACAGGGTCCCTATTCAAAACTACGAGCAGTACTTC. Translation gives CASSLGPDRVPIQNYEQYF.